The rows below give T cell receptor beta chains drawn from one sample of a study of early stage breast cancer tumors. Some clones are missing from TCRdb's copy, which holds only in-frame ones; the method was immunoSEQ multiplex PCR. The repertoire includes approximately 70,000 clones, approximately 80% of them detected once, and about 4.8% sits in the top ten. What was sequenced was blood. The receptors were gathered from a person aged 40 to 49 with breast cancer. Both conserved end residues are trimmed from each CDR3. The order of the fields is J gene, D gene, V gene, CDR3 protein. D genes are given only for firm matches.

TRBJ1-1,NA,TRBV6-4,ASSPPLGNMNTEAF
TRBJ2-2,NA,TRBV28,ASSLFPAPNTGELF
TRBJ2-7,NA,TRBV2,ASSESPEQY
TRBJ2-1,NA,TRBV5-1,ASSLGAKQF
TRBJ2-1,TRBD2,TRBV4-2,ASSQKTSVSSYNEQF
TRBJ2-5,TRBD2,TRBV5-1,ASSLTASGDRETQY
TRBJ2-7,TRBD1,TRBV19,ASSTGTGYYEQY
TRBJ1-2,NA,TRBV28,ASSPRQVPHGYT
TRBJ2-7,NA,TRBV18,ASSPPSSYEQY
TRBJ2-1,NA,TRBV6-1,ASSEATGRYNEQF
TRBJ1-4,NA,TRBV28,ASRALNEKLF
TRBJ2-3,NA,TRBV11-2,ASSLGTDTQY
TRBJ1-2,TRBD1,TRBV5-8,ASSPGTGVNYGYT
TRBJ2-1,TRBD2,TRBV29-1,SVVLRIAGGYNEQF
TRBJ1-4,NA,TRBV6-6,ASRTRQTTNEKLF
TRBJ2-7,NA,TRBV6-1,ASSEGLIHYEQY
TRBJ1-5,NA,TRBV18,ASSSSLRLNQPQH
TRBJ2-5,TRBD2,TRBV7-9,ASSFPGLAGGQETQY
TRBJ2-3,TRBD2,TRBV9,ASSSGLAGAADTQY
TRBJ1-1,TRBD1,TRBV4-1,ASSLGQGANTEAF
TRBJ2-3,NA,TRBV4-1,ASSQAEQDTDTQY
TRBJ1-4,TRBD1,TRBV28,AGRQGTNEKLF
TRBJ1-3,NA,TRBV6-1,ASSPQEGTGNTIY
TRBJ2-1,TRBD2,TRBV7-6,ASSLARGASGPYNEQF
TRBJ2-3,TRBD2,TRBV7-3,ASSPKPGLAGVGTDTQY
TRBJ2-6,NA,TRBV21-1,ASSRSTGRNSGANVLT
TRBJ2-3,NA,TRBV5-1,ASSLTESTDTQY
TRBJ1-1,NA,TRBV7-8,ASSLTGLTEAF
TRBJ2-2,NA,TRBV9,ASSVGGRLNTGELF
TRBJ2-5,TRBD1,TRBV2,ASRSTGVETQY
TRBJ2-5,NA,TRBV19,ASNKGDSETQY
TRBJ1-3,NA,TRBV5-1,ASSLVGNSGNTIY
TRBJ1-4,TRBD1,TRBV29-1,SVMTGSNEKLF
TRBJ1-1,NA,TRBV6-5,ASSYSFRDYTEAF
TRBJ1-5,TRBD1,TRBV15,ATSQGARDQPQH
TRBJ1-2,TRBD1,TRBV28,ASRLTGGGGYT
TRBJ1-3,NA,TRBV28,ASSWWSAGNTIY
TRBJ2-7,NA,TRBV28,ASSGRTPLYYEQY
TRBJ2-3,NA,TRBV6-5,ASSWTASTDTQY
TRBJ1-1,TRBD1,TRBV7-3,ASSLGQGSNTEAF
TRBJ2-7,TRBD2,TRBV28,ASSEPGTSRHEQY
TRBJ2-7,NA,TRBV6-6,ASSYERVNREVQY
TRBJ1-1,NA,TRBV18,ASSPMNTEAF
TRBJ1-1,NA,TRBV30,AWSPLGANTEAF
TRBJ2-5,NA,TRBV28,ASSFVQGGGTQY
TRBJ1-2,TRBD1,TRBV27,ASSTHRGENYGYT
TRBJ1-1,NA,TRBV28,ASSILPGRGLLSTEAF
TRBJ2-1,NA,TRBV19,ASSMTGSYNEQF
TRBJ2-5,NA,TRBV6-6,ASSYGYLLGETQY
TRBJ2-7,NA,TRBV28,ASSPTGSTYEQY
TRBJ2-7,TRBD2,TRBV5-4,ASSFGGTGGRYEQY
TRBJ2-1,TRBD2,TRBV30,ASRFGTSGRKGNEQF
TRBJ2-1,TRBD2,TRBV5-1,ASSSGTSGNEQF
TRBJ2-7,TRBD1,TRBV7-9,ASSLRKTGYDEQY